Following are 28 T cell receptor beta chains from one sample sequenced in a study of T-cell reconstitution after alpha-beta-depleted transplantation in children. Unique molecular identifiers were built into the TCRbeta library. TCRdb used MiXCR to reprocess the PCR reads, holding one entry per CDR3 protein. The repertoire has around 600,000 distinct CDR3 sequences, about 10% of them found once; the top ten carry less than 5%. This material consisted of PBMCs from the stem cell graft donor, taken from the stem cell graft. These receptors originate from a human donor who donated a stem cell graft to a child with acute myeloid leukemia.

This clonotype was recorded many times. This chain links TRBV20-1 with TRBJ2-3; tentative D call: TRBD2 (5 bases). Germline lookup yields CDR1 DFQATT and CDR2 SNEGSKA (reference sequence). V was shortened by 6 bases and J by 5 bases, with 12 bases between the two germline ends. This CDR3 comprises 12 residues. The CDR3 sequence: CSATGREDTQYF. As DNA, the CDR3 is TGCAGTGCAACGGGAAGGGAAGATACGCAGTATTTT.

This sequence joins TRBV7-2 and TRBJ1-1, with TRBD1 matching 8 bases. The CDR3 totals 16 residues. In germline, CDR1 is SGHTA, CDR2 FQGNSA. Trimming removed 2 bases from V and 1 base from J; junction bases left unmatched: 6. Here the CDR3 reads CASSLTTGATNTEAFF. CDR3 bases: TGTGCCAGCAGCTTAACGACAGGGGCGACGAACACTGAAGCTTTCTTT.

This clonotype was seen more than once but under ten times. CDR3 sequence: CASRKQGAGYGYTF. CDR3 sequence (DNA): TGTGCCAGCAGGAAACAGGGGGCAGGGTATGGCTACACCTTC. V and J are TRBV28 and TRBJ1-2; 9 positions match TRBD1. Germline-derived CDR1 and CDR2 are MDHEN and SYDVKM. Trimming removed 6 bases from V and 5 bases from J; junction bases left unmatched: 7. The CDR3 has 14 residues.

The chain recombines TRBV21-1 with TRBJ2-7; no check of the table's D call, TRBD1, against the DNA was made. TRBV21-1 is a listed pseudogene. CDR3 size: 15 residues. The CDR3 DNA follows: TGTGCCAGCAGCACTCGACAGGGGCGAACCTACGAGCAGTACTTC. Translated: CASSTRQGRTYEQYF.

This chain links TRBV11-2 with TRBJ2-3; D tentatively reads TRBD1 or TRBD2 (5 bases each). The ends were cut back, 8 bases at V and 1 base at J, with 10 bases in the middle. The CDR3 has 13 residues. From germline, CDR1 is SGHAT and CDR2 FQNNGV. The CDR3 region has the DNA TGTGCCAGCCTCGTGGGGGGCACAGATACGCAGTATTTT. Translated, it gives CASLVGGTDTQYF.

This clonotype occurred a few times. V and J are TRBV12-3 or TRBV12-4 and TRBJ2-3; D is ambiguous. V was clipped by 7 bases and J by 1 base, with 15 bases between them. This CDR3 spans 15 amino acids. The chain's CDR3 is CASNVQGRRTDTQYF. For the CDR3, the DNA is TGTGCCAGCAACGTCCAAGGTCGCCGCACAGATACGCAGTATTTT.

CDR3 sequence (DNA): TGCGCCAGCAGCTTGGGGCCCGGGACTAGCTACGAGCAGTACTTC. It codes for CASSLGPGTSYEQYF. J is TRBJ2-7 and V is TRBV5-1, with 8 bases lining up with TRBD2. Germline CDR1 SGHRS, CDR2 YFSETQ. The V gene end was trimmed by 0 bases and the J gene end by 3 bases; junction bases not matched to a gene: 5. There are 15 residues in the CDR3.

This chain uses TRBV6-1 with TRBJ2-7; 12 bases align to TRBD1. This CDR3 comprises 19 residues. CDR1 is MNHNS, CDR2 SASEGT, per germline. Germline trimming cut 5 bases from V and 2 bases from J; bases unmatched to any gene: 16. CDR3 DNA: TGTGCCAGCAGTACACAAACCGGGACAGGGGGCGCTTCTGCCTACGAGCAGTACTTC. This sequence encodes CASSTQTGTGGASAYEQYF.

In its sample, this clonotype was seen many times. CDR3 region: CASHTGMSSNTGELFF. The DNA of the CDR3 is TGCGCCAGTCATACTGGAATGAGTTCGAACACCGGGGAGCTGTTTTTT. The gene calls are TRBV5-1 and TRBJ2-2; the D is unclear. The V end was cut by 8 bases, the J end by 0 bases, with 17 bases between. Germline CDR1 is SGHRS and CDR2 is YFSETQ. The CDR3 is made up of 16 amino acids.

This clonotype was picked up many times. The chain joins TRBV5-1 to TRBJ2-1; D not resolved. There are 13 residues in the CDR3. Looked up from germline, CDR1 is SGHRS and CDR2 is YFSETQ. V was cut by 7 bases and J by 0 bases, with 8 bases left in between. As DNA, the CDR3 is TGCGCCAGCTACCCAAGCTCCTACAATGAGCAGTTCTTC. It yields the protein CASYPSSYNEQFF.

This clonotype was observed a handful of times. CDR3 DNA: TGTGCCAGCAGCTTATTAGGACAGGGGGTCGACGAGCAGTACTTC. Its translation: CASSLLGQGVDEQYF. This chain joins TRBV11-2 and TRBJ2-7; TRBD1 aligns across 10 bases. The CDR3 is 15 amino acids. V dropped 2 bases and J dropped 5; count of bases not matched to a gene: 6. CDR1 is SGHAT, CDR2 FQNNGV, per germline. Full variable domain (rest looked up from reference TRBV11-2 and TRBJ2-7): EAGVAQSPRYKIIEKRQSVAFWCNPISGHATLYWYQQILGQGPKLLIQFQNNGVVDDSQLPKDRFSAERLKGVDSTLKIQPAKLEDSAVYLCASSLLGQGVDEQYFGPGTRLTVT.

This clonotype has more than one count but fewer than ten. The J gene is TRBJ2-5, the V gene TRBV4-3; the D is unclear. Trimming pared 0 bases from V and 5 bases from J, leaving 13 bases between. CDR1 is LGHNA, CDR2 YSLEER, per germline. This CDR3 spans 15 amino acids. The CDR3 loop reads CASSQDFPGWETQYF. DNA of the CDR3: TGCGCCAGCAGCCAAGATTTCCCGGGTTGGGAGACCCAGTACTTC.

The chain uses TRBV15 and TRBJ1-1; D possibly corresponds to TRBD1 (6 bases). The V end was cut by 7 bases, the J end by 6 bases, with 24 bases between. Per germline, CDR1 LNHNV and CDR2 YYDKDF (reference sequence). This CDR3 is 16 amino acids long. The DNA for the CDR3 is TGTGCCACCACCTCACCCCCAGGGGCCACTGGGTCTGAAGCTTTCTTT. Its translation: CATTSPPGATGSEAFF. The full variable domain, its missing parts supplied by reference TRBV15 and TRBJ1-1, is DAMVIQNPRYQVTQFGKPVTLSCSQTLNHNVMYWYQQKSSQAPKLLFHYYDKDFNNEADTPDNFQSRRPNTSFCFLDIRSPGLGDTAMYLCATTSPPGATGSEAFFGQGTRLTVV.

This clonotype has just a few counts. V is TRBV12-3 or TRBV12-4 and J is TRBJ2-7; D is perhaps TRBD1 or TRBD2 (6 bases each). V shed 3 bases and J shed 3 bases, with 15 bases lying between them. The CDR3 extends over 15 amino acids. For the CDR3, the DNA is TGTGCCAGCAGTTTTGGAGGGCAGGGGAGCTACGAGCAGTACTTC. It is translated as CASSFGGQGSYEQYF.

The sample holds a few counts of this clonotype. The chain is built from TRBV6-2 or TRBV6-3 and TRBJ1-2; weak D call: TRBD1 (5 bases). CDR1 MNHEY and CDR2 SVGEGT come from the germline V gene. The CDR3 spans 14 residues. V was trimmed by 7 bases and J by 4 bases, leaving 16 bases between them. CDR3 in amino acids: CASIDSRLFYGYTF. DNA for the CDR3: TGTGCCAGCATCGACAGCCGCCTCTTCTATGGCTACACCTTC.

V is TRBV20-1 and J is TRBJ2-3; 8 bases match TRBD2. Germline loops: CDR1 DFQATT, CDR2 SNEGSKA (reference sequence). The trim removed 6 bases at V and 4 bases at J, leaving 12 bases unmatched. The CDR3 spans 15 residues. The CDR3 reads CSAIPGTSGADTQYF. The CDR3 DNA reads as TGCAGTGCAATTCCCGGGACTAGTGGGGCAGATACGCAGTATTTT.

V gene TRBV12-3 or TRBV12-4 combines with J gene TRBJ2-5; 10 bases are shared with TRBD1. Trimming removed 4 bases from V and 2 bases from J; junction bases left unmatched: 7. The CDR3 is 16 residues long. The CDR3 loop reads CASSYRTGGPQETQYF. The CDR3 DNA is TGTGCCAGCAGTTACCGGACAGGGGGACCACAAGAGACCCAGTACTTC.

V is TRBV29-1 and J is TRBJ2-2; unclear D gene. Per germline, CDR1 SQVTM and CDR2 ANQGSEA. The CDR3 contains 14 residues. Trimming took 4 bases from V and 2 from J, leaving 11 bases between them. CDR3 DNA sequence: TGCAGCGTTGGGGGTCAACACAACACCGGGGAGCTGTTTTTT. Encoded protein: CSVGGQHNTGELFF.

This clonotype has at least ten counts. The chain couples TRBV7-9 to TRBJ2-7; 11 bases line up with TRBD2. Per germline, CDR1 SEHNR and CDR2 FQNEAQ (reference sequence). The CDR3 extends over 16 amino acids. The junction had 5 bases not matched to a gene; V was cut back by 4 bases and J by 0 bases. The CDR3 DNA sequence: TGTGCCAGCAGCTCTGGACTAGCGGGCAGCTCCTACGAGCAGTACTTC. This sequence encodes CASSSGLAGSSYEQYF.

This clonotype was seen ten or more times. This rearrangement joins TRBV20-1 to TRBJ2-1; 8 bases align to TRBD2. This CDR3 contains 15 residues. V lost 2 bases, J lost 6 bases, and 9 bases stayed unmatched. CDR1 and CDR2 from the germline V gene are DFQATT and SNEGSKA (reference sequence). The CDR3: CSARPPSGRRNEQFF. The CDR3 DNA is TGCAGTGCTAGACCTCCGAGCGGGAGACGCAATGAGCAGTTCTTC.

This clonotype was seen many times. This chain connects TRBV6-5 to TRBJ2-7, with 8 bases that match TRBD1. The CDR3 sequence is 15 residues long. Germline values: CDR1 MNHEY, CDR2 SVGAGI. After removal of 4 bases from V and 8 bases from J, the junction contained 13 bases not matched to a gene. CDR3 loop: CASSSQDRATRQQYF. The DNA for the CDR3 is TGTGCCAGCAGTTCCCAGGACAGGGCCACTCGTCAGCAGTACTTC.

This chain links TRBV7-2 with TRBJ2-1; TRBD2 matches at 12 bases. The germline V gene has CDR1 SGHTA and CDR2 FQGNSA. The CDR3 extends over 15 amino acids. Trimming removed 5 bases from V and 7 bases from J; junction bases left unmatched: 6. CDR3: CASSRPTSGGNEQFF. In DNA, the CDR3 is TGTGCCAGCAGCCGACCTACTAGCGGGGGGAATGAGCAGTTCTTC.

Ten or more counts support this clonotype. The chain couples TRBV6-2 or TRBV6-3 to TRBJ2-7; D remains ambiguous. This CDR3 comprises 11 residues. V was cut by 5 bases and J by 4 bases, with 6 bases left in between. Germline CDR1 MNHEY, CDR2 SVGEGT. CDR3 nucleotides: TGTGCCAGCAGTGGCAGGTACGAGCAGTACTTC. It yields the protein CASSGRYEQYF.

This clonotype was counted ten times or more. V gene TRBV25-1 combines with J gene TRBJ2-1, with TRBD2 matching 16 bases. Trimming took 1 base from V and 6 from J; bases not matched to a gene: 9. Germline CDR1 and CDR2: MGHDK and SYGVNS. There are 19 residues in the CDR3. The CDR3 DNA follows: TGTGCCAGCAGTGAATCCACGGGACTAGCGGGAGGGTTGGCCAATGAGCAGTTCTTC. Encoded protein: CASSESTGLAGGLANEQFF. The whole variable domain, remainder taken from reference TRBV25-1 and TRBJ2-1, is EADIYQTPRYLVIGTGKKITLECSQTMGHDKMYWYQQDPGMELHLIHYSYGVNSTEKGDLSSESTVSRIRTEHFPLTLESARPSHTSQYLCASSESTGLAGGLANEQFFGPGTRLTVL.

This clonotype occurred a few times. V usage is TRBV9 and J usage is TRBJ1-6; 11 bases agree with TRBD1. This CDR3 comprises 17 residues. From germline, CDR1 is SGDLS and CDR2 YYNGEE. The V segment lost 3 bases and the J segment 6 bases; nucleotides outside the gene matches: 8. CDR3 in amino acids: CASSAGGTGGGNSPLHF. CDR3 sequence (DNA): TGTGCCAGCAGCGCCGGTGGGACAGGGGGTGGTAATTCACCCCTCCACTTT.

This clonotype occurred many times. V and J are TRBV5-1 and TRBJ2-1, with D unresolved. The length of the CDR3 is 14 residues. The ends were cut back, 0 bases at V and 10 bases at J, with 14 bases in the middle. Germline assignment: CDR1 SGHRS and CDR2 YFSETQ. CDR3 DNA: TGCGCCAGCAGCTTGGACACAACCCTCGCAGAGCAGTTCTTC. It is translated as CASSLDTTLAEQFF.

The chain carries TRBV12-3 or TRBV12-4 and TRBJ2-3; D is unresolved. Trimming took off 4 bases at V and 7 bases at J, with 6 bases between the two ends. The CDR3 totals 11 residues. DNA of the CDR3: TGTGCCAGCAGTTCCCCAAATACGCAGTATTTT. Translation: CASSSPNTQYF.

This clonotype was recorded a few times. The CDR3 nucleotides are TGCAGCGTACTAGCGGCGAACACCGGGGAGCTGTTTTTT. Residues: CSVLAANTGELFF. The chain couples TRBV29-1 to TRBJ2-2, with 8 positions matching TRBD2. The CDR3 is 13 residues long. The germline V gene has CDR1 SQVTM and CDR2 ANQGSEA. After removal of 6 bases from V and 0 bases from J, the junction contained 0 bases not matched to a gene.